This TCR beta chain comes out of a study of blood T cell repertoires in COVID-19. V was clipped by 5 bases and J by 6 bases, with 11 bases between them. The CDR3 is made up of 13 amino acids. CDR1 is LNHDA, CDR2 SQIVND, per germline (reference sequence). Assay used: immunoSEQ multiplex PCR; TCRdb lists only in-frame clones, some missing. Of approximately 220,000 clones in the sample, over 80% were seen once. Sequencing was done on a sample of PBMCs or T cells enriched from blood (not recorded which). The receptor's source is a woman in her thirties or forties who had recovered from COVID-19. V usage is TRBV19 and J usage is TRBJ2-1, with D maybe TRBD2 (6 bases). In DNA, the CDR3 is TGTGCCAGTAGTGCCCGGGACTTCAATGAGCAGTTCTTC. Translation gives CASSARDFNEQFF.